Below are 13 T cell receptor beta chains sequenced from a single sample in a study of T cells in Graves' hyperthyroidism and ophthalmopathy. TCR beta CDR3 regions were amplified from RNA transcripts. A first-round RT-PCR of the TCR CDR3 used the HTBI primer set. Using its own MiXCR run on the multiplex PCR reads, TCRdb lists one record per CDR3 protein. In the table there are about 720,000 distinct CDR3 sequences, 18% of which are singletons. Sample: blood. The receptors come from a woman between 50 and 59 years old with Graves' hyperthyroidism that later progressed to Graves' ophthalmopathy.

This clonotype was recorded many times. The chain carries TRBV12-3 or TRBV12-4 and TRBJ2-5; D might be TRBD2 (6 bases). V was cut by 1 base and J by 5 bases, with 14 bases left in between. This CDR3 spans 15 amino acids. CDR3: CASSLVGRRDETQYF. The CDR3 nucleotides are TGTGCCAGCAGTTTAGTGGGTCGGAGGGACGAGACCCAGTACTTC.

This rearrangement joins TRBV10-1 to TRBJ2-7; no definite D call. The germline V and J ends were trimmed by 3 bases and 7 bases, with 13 bases remaining between them. The CDR3 spans 13 residues. Germline V gene data show CDR1 as WNHNN and CDR2 as SYGVQD (reference sequence). This chain's CDR3 is CASSDGDFAEQYF. DNA of the CDR3: TGCGCCAGCAGTGACGGTGATTTTGCGGAGCAGTACTTC.

The chain uses TRBV10-3 and TRBJ2-2; D tentatively fits TRBD1 or TRBD2 (5 bases each). In germline, CDR1 is ENHRY, CDR2 SYGVKD. The CDR3 totals 15 residues. V was cut by 5 bases and J by 6 bases, with 16 bases left in between. In DNA form, the CDR3 reads TGTGCCATCAGTTCACGGGGACCCCCCTCCGGGGAGCTGTTTTTT. This sequence encodes CAISSRGPPSGELFF.

The rearrangement uses TRBV27 and TRBJ2-2; D is possibly TRBD1 (6 bases). Per germline, CDR1 MNHEY and CDR2 SMNVEV (reference sequence). The CDR3 contains 15 residues. Trimming shortened V by 8 bases and J by 5 bases, and 18 bases separated the two germline ends. CDR3 sequence (DNA): TGTGCCAGCGCCCTGAACAGGGATAGAACCGGGGAGCTGTTTTTT. Residues: CASALNRDRTGELFF.

V is TRBV6-2 or TRBV6-3 and J is TRBJ2-2; 10 bases are shared with TRBD1. This CDR3 comprises 14 residues. Germline lookup yields CDR1 MNHEY and CDR2 SVGEGT. V dropped 9 bases and J dropped 5; count of bases not matched to a gene: 6. In DNA form, the CDR3 reads TGTGCCAGTATGGGACAGGGGAGGACCGGGGAGCTGTTTTTT. As protein: CASMGQGRTGELFF.

The sample holds a few counts of this clonotype. At one boundary the junction diverges from the germline segment, which might be a read error. The DNA for the CDR3 is TGTGCCAGCAGTTTAGTCTCTTGGGCCCATGGGGACACTGGAGCTTTCTTT. This translates into CASSLVSWAHGDTGAFF. The V gene is TRBV12-3 or TRBV12-4, the J gene TRBJ1-1; D possibly corresponds to TRBD1 (6 bases). This CDR3 is 17 amino acids long.

This clonotype was seen many times. The rearrangement links TRBV11-2 to TRBJ2-1; D is perhaps TRBD2 (7 bases). V lost 1 base to trimming and J lost 4 bases, with 17 bases between them. Germline CDR1 SGHAT, CDR2 FQNNGV. This CDR3 region has 17 residues. CDR3 bases: TGTGCCAGCAGCTTAGGGGTCGCGGGGGCCACATACAATGAGCAGTTCTTC. Translating it yields CASSLGVAGATYNEQFF.

The chain couples TRBV7-2 to TRBJ2-1, with 9 bases that match TRBD2. This CDR3 has 18 amino acids. The J segment lost 4 bases and the V segment lost 6 bases, leaving 16 bases of the junction unmatched. Germline loops: CDR1 SGHTA, CDR2 FQGNSA. The CDR3 protein is CASSTGLGRGGAYNEQFF. Here the CDR3 DNA reads TGTGCCAGCAGTACTGGCCTAGGGCGCGGGGGGGCTTACAATGAGCAGTTCTTC.

This clonotype was recorded at least ten times. This rearrangement joins TRBV4-1 to TRBJ1-1; D might be TRBD1 (6 bases). Germline CDR1 is MGHRA and CDR2 is YSYEKL. The ends were cut back, 1 base at V and 4 bases at J, with 13 bases in the middle. The CDR3 is 15 residues long. The CDR3 DNA is TGCGCCAGCAGCCAAGGAGGGGGGGGGACCACTGAAGCTTTCTTT. This codes for CASSQGGGGTTEAFF.

This clonotype was found many times. The chain combines TRBV5-1 with TRBJ2-7, with D perhaps matching TRBD1 or TRBD2 (5 bases each). The germline CDR1 and CDR2 sequences are SGHRS and YFSETQ. Trimming removed 0 bases at V and 6 bases at J, with 13 bases between. CDR3 length: 14 amino acids. CDR3 nucleotides: TGCGCCAGCAGCTTGGGCACACGGGGCTTCGAGCAGTACTTC. Protein sequence: CASSLGTRGFEQYF.

Many counts were recorded for this clonotype. The V and J genes are TRBV11-2 and TRBJ2-5; D possibly matches TRBD1 or TRBD2 (5 bases each). The CDR3 is made up of 15 amino acids. V gave up 5 bases and J gave up 4 bases, with 17 bases separating them. The germline V gene has CDR1 SGHAT and CDR2 FQNNGV. The CDR3 bases are TGTGCCAGCAGCCCAGGACAATTCGAGGGAGAGACCCAGTACTTC. Protein product: CASSPGQFEGETQYF.

This clonotype was observed a few times. This chain links TRBV2 with TRBJ1-1; 7 bases agree with TRBD1. Germline loops: CDR1 SNHLY, CDR2 FYNNEI. The CDR3 consists of 15 residues. With V trimmed by 7 bases and J by 3 bases, 11 bases remained unmatched. CDR3 sequence reads: CASNYDRDRYTEAFF. The CDR3 region has the DNA TGTGCCAGCAACTATGACCGGGACAGATACACTGAAGCTTTCTTT.

V and J are TRBV29-1 and TRBJ2-5; 9 bases map to TRBD2. The J segment lost 9 bases and the V segment lost 3 bases, leaving 20 bases of the junction unmatched. The CDR3 has 17 residues. The germline V gene encodes CDR1 SQVTM and CDR2 ANQGSEA. CDR3 amino acids: CSVDESRERGARAAQYF. In DNA form, the CDR3 reads TGCAGCGTTGATGAGTCTCGGGAGCGGGGGGCCAGGGCGGCCCAGTACTTC. The variable domain in full, with the rest retrieved from reference TRBV29-1 and TRBJ2-5, is SAVISQKPSRDICQRGTSLTIQCQVDSQVTMMFWYRQQPGQSLTLIATANQGSEATYESGFVIDKFPISRPNLTFSTLTVSNMSPEDSSIYLCSVDESRERGARAAQYFGPGTRLLVL.